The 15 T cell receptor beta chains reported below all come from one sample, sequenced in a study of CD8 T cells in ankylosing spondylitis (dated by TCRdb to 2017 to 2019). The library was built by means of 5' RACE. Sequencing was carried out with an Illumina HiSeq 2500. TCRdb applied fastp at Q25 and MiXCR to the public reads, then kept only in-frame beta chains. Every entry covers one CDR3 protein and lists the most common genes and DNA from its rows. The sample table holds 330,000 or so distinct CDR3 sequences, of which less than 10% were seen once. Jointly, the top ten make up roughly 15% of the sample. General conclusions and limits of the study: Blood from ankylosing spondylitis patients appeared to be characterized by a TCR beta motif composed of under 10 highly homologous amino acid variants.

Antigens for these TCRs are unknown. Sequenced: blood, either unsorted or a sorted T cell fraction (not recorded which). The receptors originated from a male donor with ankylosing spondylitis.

The CDR3 region is CSASRGTYLPDTQYF. The CDR3 DNA reads TGCAGTGCTAGTCGTGGGACTTACCTCCCAGATACGCAGTATTTT. The chain carries TRBV20-1 and TRBJ2-3; TRBD2 is a possible D gene (6 bases). Trimming shortened V by 3 bases and J by 4 bases, and 17 bases separated the two germline ends. CDR3 length equals 15 residues. Germline-derived CDR1 and CDR2 are DFQATT and SNEGSKA (reference sequence).

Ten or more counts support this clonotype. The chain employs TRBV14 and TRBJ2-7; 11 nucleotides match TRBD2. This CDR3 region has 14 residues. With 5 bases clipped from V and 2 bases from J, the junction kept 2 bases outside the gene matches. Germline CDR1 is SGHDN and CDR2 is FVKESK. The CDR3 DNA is TGTGCCAGCAGCGCGACTAGCGGGACCTACGAGCAGTACTTC. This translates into CASSATSGTYEQYF.

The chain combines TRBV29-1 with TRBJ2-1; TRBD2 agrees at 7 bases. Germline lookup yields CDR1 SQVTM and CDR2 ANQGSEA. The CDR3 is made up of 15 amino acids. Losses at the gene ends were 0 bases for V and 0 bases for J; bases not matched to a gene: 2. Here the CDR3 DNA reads TGCAGCGTTGAAGAATGGGGGGGCTCCTACAATGAGCAGTTCTTC. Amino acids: CSVEEWGGSYNEQFF.

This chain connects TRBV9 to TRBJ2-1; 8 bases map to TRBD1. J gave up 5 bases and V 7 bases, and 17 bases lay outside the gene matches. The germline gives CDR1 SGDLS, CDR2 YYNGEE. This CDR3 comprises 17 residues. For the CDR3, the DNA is TGTGCCAGCCAGAGATGGATGAGACAGGGGCCGAACAATGAGCAGTTCTTC. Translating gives CASQRWMRQGPNNEQFF.

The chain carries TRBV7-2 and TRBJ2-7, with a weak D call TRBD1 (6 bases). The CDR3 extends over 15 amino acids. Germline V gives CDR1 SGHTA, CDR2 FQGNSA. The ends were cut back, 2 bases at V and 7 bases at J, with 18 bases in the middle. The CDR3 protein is CASSLIGDTLREQYF. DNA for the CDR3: TGTGCCAGCAGCTTAATCGGGGACACGCTAAGGGAGCAGTACTTC.

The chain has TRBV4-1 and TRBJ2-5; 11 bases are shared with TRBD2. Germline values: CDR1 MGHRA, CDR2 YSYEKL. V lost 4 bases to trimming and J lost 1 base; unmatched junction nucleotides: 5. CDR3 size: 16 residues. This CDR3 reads CASSRRLAGIQETQYF. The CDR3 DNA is TGCGCCAGCAGCCGCCGACTAGCGGGAATCCAAGAGACCCAGTACTTC.

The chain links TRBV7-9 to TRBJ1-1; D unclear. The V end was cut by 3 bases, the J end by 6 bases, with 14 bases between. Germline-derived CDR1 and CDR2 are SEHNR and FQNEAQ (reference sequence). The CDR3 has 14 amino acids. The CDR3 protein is CASSFAEWGAEAFF. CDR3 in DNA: TGTGCCAGCAGCTTCGCGGAATGGGGAGCTGAAGCTTTCTTT.

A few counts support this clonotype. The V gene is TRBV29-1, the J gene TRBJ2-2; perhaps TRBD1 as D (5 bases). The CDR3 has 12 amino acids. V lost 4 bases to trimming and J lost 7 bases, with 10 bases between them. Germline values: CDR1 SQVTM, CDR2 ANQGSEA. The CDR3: CSVVRGVGELFF. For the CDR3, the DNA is TGCAGCGTTGTAAGGGGCGTCGGGGAGCTGTTTTTT.

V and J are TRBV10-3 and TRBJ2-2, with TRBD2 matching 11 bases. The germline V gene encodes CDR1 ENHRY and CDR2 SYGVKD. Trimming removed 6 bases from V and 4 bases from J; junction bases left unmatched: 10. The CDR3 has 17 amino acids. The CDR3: CAISRGQGLAGTGELFF. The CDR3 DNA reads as TGTGCCATCAGCCGTGGTCAAGGACTAGCGGGCACCGGGGAGCTGTTTTTT.

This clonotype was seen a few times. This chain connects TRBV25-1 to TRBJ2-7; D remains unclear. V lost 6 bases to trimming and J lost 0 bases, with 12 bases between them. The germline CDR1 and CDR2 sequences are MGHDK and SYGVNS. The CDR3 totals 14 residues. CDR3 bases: TGTGCCAGCAGCCATGGGTATAGCTCCTACGAGCAGTACTTC. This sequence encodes CASSHGYSSYEQYF.

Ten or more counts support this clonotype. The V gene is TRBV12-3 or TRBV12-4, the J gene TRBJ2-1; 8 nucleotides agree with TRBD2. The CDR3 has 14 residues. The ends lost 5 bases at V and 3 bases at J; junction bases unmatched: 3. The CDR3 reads CASSPSGSYNEQFF. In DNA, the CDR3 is TGTGCCAGCAGTCCGAGCGGGAGCTACAATGAGCAGTTCTTC.

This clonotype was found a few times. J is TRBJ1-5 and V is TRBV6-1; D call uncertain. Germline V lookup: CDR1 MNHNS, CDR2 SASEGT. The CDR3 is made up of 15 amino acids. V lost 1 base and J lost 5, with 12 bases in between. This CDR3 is CASSEGGEVYQPQHF. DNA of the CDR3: TGTGCCAGCAGTGAAGGGGGTGAGGTTTATCAGCCCCAGCATTTT.

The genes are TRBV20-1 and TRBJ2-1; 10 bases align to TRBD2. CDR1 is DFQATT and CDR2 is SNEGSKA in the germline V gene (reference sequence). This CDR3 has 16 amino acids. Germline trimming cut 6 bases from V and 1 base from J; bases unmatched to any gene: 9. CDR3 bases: TGCAGTGCCGGGAGGGCTAGCGGGGGTTCCTACAATGAGCAGTTCTTC. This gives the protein CSAGRASGGSYNEQFF.

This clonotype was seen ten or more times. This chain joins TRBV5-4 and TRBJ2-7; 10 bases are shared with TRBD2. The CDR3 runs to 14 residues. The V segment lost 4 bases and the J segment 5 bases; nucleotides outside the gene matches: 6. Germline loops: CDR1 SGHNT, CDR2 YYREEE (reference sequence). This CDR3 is CASSSSGRLDEQYF. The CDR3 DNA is TGTGCCAGCAGCAGTAGCGGGAGGCTTGACGAGCAGTACTTC.

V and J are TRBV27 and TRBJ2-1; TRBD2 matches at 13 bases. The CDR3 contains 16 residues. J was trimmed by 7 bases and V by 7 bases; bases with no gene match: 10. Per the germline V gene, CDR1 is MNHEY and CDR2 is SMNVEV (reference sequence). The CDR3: CASTQTSGRRGNEQFF. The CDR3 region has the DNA TGTGCCAGCACCCAGACTAGCGGGAGGAGGGGGAATGAGCAGTTCTTC.